This is a list of T cell receptor beta chains from one sample in a study of T cells after yellow fever vaccination. One entry per CDR3 protein, called by TCRdb with MiXCR from the 5' RACE reads. The data contain 45,000 to 60,000 distinct CDR3 sequences, around 6.1% of them singletons. The source was PBMCs, either bulk or a sorted T-cell subset (CD4+, CD8+, memory, or dextramer-sorted; not recorded which), collected on the day of the yellow fever booster vaccination. The receptor set was obtained from a young man who received the YFV17D yellow fever vaccine. Each CDR3 is given with its conserved first and last residue. A D gene is named only where the DNA matches it firmly. Size values are once, few and many counts, or a class for expanded clones, and some rows have none.

cdr3_length	clone_size	v_call	d_call	j_call	cdr3_aa	cdr3_nt
17	few	TRBV18	TRBD1	TRBJ2-2	CASSPAGTGGATGELFF	TGTGCCAGCTCACCCGCCGGGACAGGGGGCGCGACCGGGGAGCTGTTTTTT
13	NA	TRBV5-4	NA	TRBJ2-3	CASTLLGADTQYF	TGTGCCAGCACCCTCTTGGGGGCAGATACGCAGTATTTT
12	many	TRBV6-2/TRBV6-3	NA	TRBJ2-7	CASSWTGYEQYF	TGTGCCAGCAGTTGGACCGGATACGAGCAGTACTTC
14	few	TRBV5-1	NA	TRBJ1-3	CASSFGYSGNTIYF	TGCGCCAGCAGCTTTGGGTACTCTGGAAACACCATATATTTT
15	many	TRBV5-1	NA	TRBJ2-3	CASSPRPGGTDTQYF	TGCGCCAGCAGCCCGCGACCGGGCGGCACAGATACGCAGTATTTT
16	many	TRBV7-2	TRBD2	TRBJ2-1	CASELAGTKTYNEQFF	TGTGCCAGCGAACTAGCGGGGACGAAAACCTACAATGAGCAGTTCTTC
12	few	TRBV5-1	NA	TRBJ2-1	CASSLPGNEQFF	TGCGCCAGCAGCTTACCGGGAAATGAGCAGTTCTTC
14	few	TRBV6-6	TRBD1	TRBJ2-7	CASSYSAGGYEQYF	TGTGCCAGCAGTTACTCCGCAGGGGGATACGAGCAGTACTTC
15	many	TRBV5-5	NA	TRBJ2-1	CASSLSGTGLNEQFF	TGTGCCAGCAGCTTGTCCGGGACTGGCCTCAATGAGCAGTTCTTC
14	few	TRBV9	NA	TRBJ1-6	CASSPGTLNSPLHF	TGTGCCAGCAGCCCCGGGACGCTGAATTCACCCCTCCACTTT
13	NA	TRBV7-9	NA	TRBJ2-7	CASSWLGPGEQYF	TGTGCCAGCAGCTGGCTGGGTCCGGGGGAGCAGTACTTC
17	NA	TRBV9	NA	TRBJ2-2	CASSVDPGFANTGELFF	TGTGCCAGCAGCGTAGATCCGGGCTTCGCGAACACCGGGGAGCTGTTTTTT
13	many	TRBV12-3/TRBV12-4	NA	TRBJ2-7	CASSLRPNYEQYF	TGTGCCAGCAGTCTAAGACCGAACTACGAGCAGTACTTC
14	NA	TRBV7-2	NA	TRBJ1-2	CASSFRQAPFSYTF	TGTGCCAGCAGCTTTCGACAGGCGCCCTTTAGCTACACCTTC
15	many	TRBV29-1	TRBD1	TRBJ2-7	CSVEDLRGQNYEQYF	TGCAGCGTTGAAGATCTAAGGGGACAGAACTACGAGCAGTACTTC
14	many	TRBV25-1	NA	TRBJ2-5	CASSEVNSQETQYF	TGTGCCAGCAGTGAAGTAAACAGCCAAGAGACCCAGTACTTC
13	many	TRBV5-1	NA	TRBJ2-1	CASSFQQGNEQFF	TGCGCCAGCAGCTTCCAACAGGGCAATGAGCAGTTCTTC
16	NA	TRBV9	NA	TRBJ1-4	CASSAQDSATNEKLFF	TGTGCCAGCAGCGCCCAAGACAGTGCAACTAATGAAAAACTGTTTTTT
15	many	TRBV9	TRBD1	TRBJ1-5	CASSPEGTGNQPQHF	TGTGCCAGCAGCCCGGAAGGGACAGGCAATCAGCCCCAGCATTTT
15	NA	TRBV5-4	NA	TRBJ2-2	CASSRDGANTGELFF	TGTGCCAGCAGCCGGGACGGCGCGAACACCGGGGAGCTGTTTTTT
15	many	TRBV4-3	NA	TRBJ2-7	CASSQVVGSSYEQYF	TGCGCCAGCAGCCAAGTCGTTGGAAGCTCCTACGAGCAGTACTTC
15	NA	TRBV7-9	NA	TRBJ2-3	CASSFPGGLTDTQYF	TGTGCCAGCAGCTTCCCTGGGGGCCTCACAGATACGCAGTATTTT
14	few	TRBV7-2	NA	TRBJ1-1	CASSLDSWNTEAFF	TGTGCCAGCAGCCTGGATTCGTGGAACACTGAAGCTTTCTTT
13	NA	TRBV6-5	NA	TRBJ2-5	CASSYSIVGTQYF	TGTGCCAGCAGTTACTCGATAGTGGGGACCCAGTACTTC
12	few	TRBV7-9	NA	TRBJ2-1	CASSLISDEQFF	TGTGCCAGCAGCTTAATTAGCGATGAGCAGTTCTTC
16	few	TRBV7-3	TRBD1	TRBJ1-1	CASSLTGGAVGAEAFF	TGTGCCAGCAGCTTAACAGGGGGCGCGGTCGGCGCTGAAGCTTTCTTT
17	many	TRBV7-9	TRBD2	TRBJ2-5	CASSSTPWAGGEKTQYF	TGTGCCAGCAGCTCGACCCCGTGGGCGGGGGGCGAGAAGACCCAGTACTTC
16	many	TRBV7-9	NA	TRBJ1-2	CASSDSTGWIFYGYTF	TGTGCCAGCAGCGATTCTACAGGGTGGATTTTCTATGGCTACACCTTC
15	many	TRBV18	NA	TRBJ2-7	CASSLAGKSSYEQYF	TGTGCCAGCTCACTTGCGGGAAAGAGTTCCTACGAGCAGTACTTC
15	many	TRBV4-3	TRBD2	TRBJ2-5	CASSQDGGGMETQYF	TGCGCCAGCAGCCAAGATGGGGGGGGGATGGAGACCCAGTACTTC
14	many	TRBV7-3	NA	TRBJ2-2	CASSFRGGTGELFF	TGTGCCAGCAGCTTCAGGGGTGGCACCGGGGAGCTGTTTTTT
14	many	TRBV5-1	NA	TRBJ1-1	CASSLDRGGTEAFF	TGCGCCAGCAGCTTGGATCGGGGTGGGACTGAAGCTTTCTTT
14	many	TRBV5-1	TRBD1	TRBJ2-7	CASSEGQRSYEQYF	TGCGCCAGCAGCGAGGGACAGCGATCCTACGAGCAGTACTTC
14	many	TRBV4-2	NA	TRBJ2-7	CASSQAGGSYEQYF	TGTGCCAGCAGCCAAGCTGGGGGCTCCTACGAGCAGTACTTC
14	NA	TRBV20-1	TRBD1	TRBJ1-3	CSAAQGAPGNTIYF	TGCAGTGCTGCCCAGGGGGCGCCTGGAAACACCATATATTTT
16	few	TRBV5-1	TRBD1	TRBJ1-3	CASTLRATGEGNTIYF	TGCGCCAGCACTCTACGAGCGACAGGGGAAGGAAACACCATATATTTT
14	few	TRBV11-2	TRBD2	TRBJ2-3	CASSPGRSTDTQYF	TGTGCCAGCAGCCCCGGGAGGAGCACAGATACGCAGTATTTT
15	NA	TRBV4-3	NA	TRBJ2-7	CASSARGADFYEQYF	TGCGCCAGCAGCGCTAGAGGTGCAGATTTCTACGAGCAGTACTTC
13	many	TRBV21-1	NA	TRBJ1-2	CASSSRINYGYTF	TGTGCCAGCAGCTCGCGAATTAACTATGGCTACACCTTC